A selection of T cell receptor beta chains follows, all from one sample in a study of CD8+CD57+ T cells in acquired aplastic anemia. TCRdb called the reads again in MiXCR, with one record for every CDR3 protein. The table includes 200,000 to 250,000 distinct CDR3 sequences, about half detected once. Sequenced sample: sorted CD4+, CD8+, or CD8+CD57+ T cells (not recorded which) from PBMCs. These receptors originate from a human donor with aplastic anemia. CDR3s include the opening cysteine and the closing phenylalanine or tryptophan. The order of the fields is D gene, CDR3 length, clone size, V gene, J gene, CDR3 DNA, CDR3 protein. A D gene is named only where the DNA matches it firmly. A row's size may be missing; if present it is once, few, many or a size class.

TRBD1,12,-,TRBV11-3,TRBJ1-2,TGCGCCAGCGCAAGGGAGACAGGGGGCTACACCTTC,CASARETGGYTF
-,15,many,TRBV20-1,TRBJ2-3,TGCAGTGCTAGAGGTCGGGGGGCCATGACAGATACGCAGTATTTT,CSARGRGAMTDTQYF
-,13,-,TRBV20-1,TRBJ1-3,TGCAGTGCTAGGAACAGGCTCGAGGACACCATATATTTT,CSARNRLEDTIYF
-,15,many,TRBV20-1,TRBJ2-5,TGCAGTGCTAGCCCGGTGGGAGACTCACAAGAGACCCAGTACTTC,CSASPVGDSQETQYF
-,14,-,TRBV10-3,TRBJ2-3,TGTGCCATCAGTTCGGGGGCCGATACAGATACGCAGTATTTT,CAISSGADTDTQYF
-,15,-,TRBV19,TRBJ2-7,TGTGCCAGTAGTCCAGGGGAACAGGGGGGGGAAGAGCAGTACTTC,CASSPGEQGGEEQYF
-,13,-,TRBV2,TRBJ1-2,TGTGCCAGCCGGGACATAGTTAACTATGGCTACACCTTC,CASRDIVNYGYTF
TRBD1,14,-,TRBV20-1,TRBJ1-4,TGCAGTGCTAGACAGCGGGAGGGGGCGGAAAAACTGTTTTTT,CSARQREGAEKLFF
TRBD1,16,few,TRBV19,TRBJ1-1,TGTGCCAGTAGTATAGGGGACAGTACCCAAGGGACTGAAGCTTTCTTT,CASSIGDSTQGTEAFF
TRBD1,15,-,TRBV15,TRBJ2-3,TGTGCCACCAGCAGAGAAGGGACAGCTACAGATACGCAGTATTTT,CATSREGTATDTQYF
TRBD1,15,many,TRBV15,TRBJ2-2,TGTGCCACCAGCCTAGGGACAGCCAACACCGGGGAGCTGTTTTTT,CATSLGTANTGELFF
-,12,-,TRBV29-1,TRBJ2-5,TGCAGCGTAAGGGGGGGCACGGAGACCCAGTACTTC,CSVRGGTETQYF
TRBD1,15,-,TRBV7-3,TRBJ1-2,TGTGCCAGCAGCTGGCCGGGACAGGGATCGAATGGCTACACCTTC,CASSWPGQGSNGYTF
TRBD1,22,many,TRBV5-1,TRBJ1-6,TGCGCCAGCAGCTTGTCGGTCGACAGGGGCAGGGGCGCTGGGCCCTATAATTCACCCCTCCACTTT,CASSLSVDRGRGAGPYNSPLHF
-,11,-,TRBV10-3,TRBJ1-1,TGTGCCATCAACGGGAACACTGAAGCTTTCTTT,CAINGNTEAFF
-,14,few,TRBV25-1,TRBJ1-6,TGTGCCAGCAGCCCAGGGACTCGCGGATCACCCCTCCACTTT,CASSPGTRGSPLHF
-,15,few,TRBV29-1,TRBJ2-5,TGCAGCGTAGCCGGGACGTCTCGGGATGGAGAGACCCAGTACTTC,CSVAGTSRDGETQYF
-,18,-,TRBV7-6,TRBJ1-3,TGTGCCAGCAGCTTAGTTTCGGCAGGCTCGAGCTCTGGAAACACCATATATTTT,CASSLVSAGSSSGNTIYF
TRBD1,13,-,TRBV29-1,TRBJ2-5,TGCAGCGTGAGGGACAGGGGTTGGGAGACCCAGTACTTC,CSVRDRGWETQYF
-,13,-,TRBV5-5,TRBJ2-5,TGTGCCAGCAGCCAAGCACCCCAAGAGACCCTGTACTTC,CASSQAPQETLYF
TRBD1,16,many,TRBV6-6,TRBJ1-5,TGTGCCAGCAGTCCTCGGACAGGGGGGAGCAATCAGCCCCAGCATTTT,CASSPRTGGSNQPQHF
-,11,many,TRBV28,TRBJ1-2,TGTGCCAGCAGTTCTGGCTATGGCTACACCTTC,CASSSGYGYTF
-,11,-,TRBV29-1,TRBJ1-4,TGCAGCGTTGAGTTGGCAGGAAAACTGTTTTTT,CSVELAGKLFF
TRBD2,15,-,TRBV7-3,TRBJ2-3,TGTGCCAGCAGCCGGACTAGCGGGGGGGTAGATACGCAGTATTTT,CASSRTSGGVDTQYF
TRBD1,15,-,TRBV10-3,TRBJ1-5,TGTGCCATCAGTGAGTTTGGGACAGGGGGCCAGCCCCAGCATTTT,CAISEFGTGGQPQHF
-,13,-,TRBV20-1,TRBJ2-3,TGCAGGATAGGGGGTCACGGCACAGATACGCAGTATTTT,CRIGGHGTDTQYF
-,13,-,TRBV19,TRBJ1-6,TGTGCCAGTAACGGGGGCGTTACTTCACCCCTCCACTTT,CASNGGVTSPLHF
TRBD1,14,-,TRBV19,TRBJ1-2,TGTGCCAGTAGTCCGGACAGGGACAACTATGGCTACACCTTC,CASSPDRDNYGYTF
TRBD2,11,many,TRBV2,TRBJ2-7,TGTGCCAGTGGACTAGACTACGAGCAGTACTTC,CASGLDYEQYF
TRBD1,14,many,TRBV20-1,TRBJ2-3,TGCAGTGTCGACAGGGAATCCGGCACAGATACGCAGTATTTT,CSVDRESGTDTQYF
-,17,-,TRBV7-9,TRBJ1-1,TGTGCCAGCGTCAACCACGGGGGCTCGATGATGAACACTGAAGCTTTCTTT,CASVNHGGSMMNTEAFF
TRBD1,15,many,TRBV19,TRBJ2-7,TGTGCCAGTAGTACCCGCCCTGGACAGGGCTACGAGCAGTACTTC,CASSTRPGQGYEQYF
-,14,-,TRBV9,TRBJ1-5,TGTGCCAGCAGCGTAGTGGCAGTCGGTCAGCCCCAGCATTTT,CASSVVAVGQPQHF
-,11,-,TRBV20-1,TRBJ1-2,TGCAGTGCTAGTAGGGACTATGGCTACACCTTC,CSASRDYGYTF
-,13,-,TRBV2,TRBJ2-7,TGTGCCAGCTCACTCCAAGGGGGGGGGTTGCAGTACTTC,CASSLQGGGLQYF
TRBD1,15,-,TRBV15,TRBJ1-4,TGTGCCACCAGCAGAGATCGGACAGGGAATGAAAAACTGTTTTTT,CATSRDRTGNEKLFF
-,15,-,TRBV9,TRBJ1-6,TGTGCCAGCAGCGCATTCCCGGGACAACTATCACCCCTCCACTTT,CASSAFPGQLSPLHF
-,16,-,TRBV25-1,TRBJ1-2,TGTGCCAGCAGTGACCCTAGGTCTGGGGGCGCCGGTGGCTACACCTTC,CASSDPRSGGAGGYTF
-,12,many,TRBV19,TRBJ2-7,TGTGCCAGTAGTATCCCTAGGGGGGAGCAGTACTTC,CASSIPRGEQYF
-,12,-,TRBV15,TRBJ2-2,TGTGCCACCAGCTCCTACACCGGGGAGCTGTTTTTT,CATSSYTGELFF
TRBD2,17,-,TRBV7-2,TRBJ2-5,TGTGCCAGCAGCTTATCGGCTAGCGGGGCCTTCGGGGAGACCCAGTACTTC,CASSLSASGAFGETQYF
-,12,few,TRBV2,TRBJ2-7,TGTGCCAGCATGGACTACTCCTACGAGCAGTACTTC,CASMDYSYEQYF
-,14,many,TRBV7-8,TRBJ1-5,TGTGCCAGCAGCCTCACCTCCACATTTCAGCCCCAGCATTTT,CASSLTSTFQPQHF
-,14,many,TRBV20-1,TRBJ1-2,TGCAGTGCTAGAGATTTCATGGGATCCTATAGCTACACCTTC,CSARDFMGSYSYTF
TRBD2,17,-,TRBV20-1,TRBJ2-1,TGCAGTGCTACCGGGACTAGCGTTACTACTAGGAACAATGAGCAGTTCTTC,CSATGTSVTTRNNEQFF
-,14,many,TRBV19,TRBJ1-1,TGTGCCAGTAGGTCCTTACAGGGCGACACTGAAGCTTTCTTT,CASRSLQGDTEAFF
TRBD1,14,once,TRBV19,TRBJ2-7,TGTGCCAGTAGTCGACAGGGGGCAGGAAACGAGCAGTACTTC,CASSRQGAGNEQYF